Below are 22 T cell receptor beta chains sequenced from a single sample in a study of read filtering for tumor transcriptome and immune sequencing. The library was built from approximately 400 ng RNA with molecular barcoded adaptors for alpha/delta and beta/gamma chains. A single record per CDR3 protein comes from TCRdb applying MiXCR to the reads. The table records under 150,000 distinct CDR3 sequences, roughly 13% of them present only once. Sequencing was carried out using a population of CD138-negative cells sorted from bone marrow. The receptors were sampled from a donor aged 40 or over with multiple myeloma.

This clonotype was recorded at least ten times. This chain links TRBV6-5 with TRBJ2-1; 10 nucleotides agree with TRBD2. The CDR3 length is 16 residues. Germline V gene sequence: CDR1 MNHEY, CDR2 SVGAGI. J gave up 3 bases and V 0 bases, and 2 bases lay outside the gene matches. The chain's CDR3 is CASSYSRTSGYNEQFF. CDR3 coding DNA: TGTGCCAGCAGTTACTCACGGACTAGCGGCTACAATGAGCAGTTCTTC.

At least ten counts were recorded for this clonotype. The chain combines TRBV20-1 with TRBJ2-7; perhaps TRBD2 as D (6 bases). The V and J ends lost 5 bases and 2 bases respectively, with 16 bases between them. The CDR3 loop spans 14 amino acids. The germline V gene encodes CDR1 DFQATT and CDR2 SNEGSKA (reference sequence). For the CDR3, the DNA is TGCAGTGCTCCGACTAGTTTTCCTCCCTACGAGCAGTACTTC. This translates into CSAPTSFPPYEQYF.

The sample holds a few counts of this clonotype. The J gene is TRBJ1-3, the V gene TRBV5-1; D remains unclear. Trimming pared 4 bases from V and 0 bases from J, leaving 5 bases between. The germline gives CDR1 SGHRS, CDR2 YFSETQ. This CDR3 is built from 13 residues. The chain's CDR3 is CASSQSSGNTIYF. CDR3 in DNA: TGCGCCAGCAGCCAATCCTCTGGAAACACCATATATTTT.

Many counts were recorded for this clonotype. V gene TRBV20-1 combines with J gene TRBJ1-1; D may be TRBD1 (5 bases). V lost 2 bases, J lost 0 bases, and 10 bases lay in between. The germline gives CDR1 DFQATT, CDR2 SNEGSKA (reference sequence). CDR3 length equals 14 residues. The CDR3 sequence is CSARWSGMNTEAFF. DNA of the CDR3: TGCAGTGCTAGATGGTCAGGGATGAACACTGAAGCTTTCTTT.

This clonotype has at least ten counts. The V gene is TRBV4-1, the J gene TRBJ2-6; D is undetermined. This CDR3 is built from 14 residues. Germline loops: CDR1 MGHRA, CDR2 YSYEKL. Deletions cut 5 bases from V and 2 bases from J, with 7 bases between. The CDR3 DNA follows: TGCGCCAGCAGCTCCGGGCCTGGGGCCAACGTCCTGACTTTC. Its protein is CASSSGPGANVLTF.

This clonotype was recorded at least ten times. The V call is TRBV29-1, the J call TRBJ2-1, with no clear D. The CDR3 runs to 13 residues. The germline gives CDR1 SQVTM, CDR2 ANQGSEA. V was cut by 5 bases and J by 0 bases, with 8 bases left in between. CDR3 DNA: TGCAGCGTTCAAGCCGTCTCCTACAATGAGCAGTTCTTC. It encodes CSVQAVSYNEQFF.

This clonotype was counted between two and nine times. V and J are TRBV4-3 and TRBJ2-5; D remains unclear. Germline CDR1 is LGHNA and CDR2 is YSLEER. V was trimmed by 0 bases and J by 5 bases, leaving 13 bases between them. The CDR3 spans 15 residues. The CDR3 sequence: CASSQELADLETQYF. The DNA for the CDR3 is TGCGCCAGCAGCCAAGAACTCGCGGACCTGGAGACCCAGTACTTC.

This clonotype has at least ten counts. The V call is TRBV11-2, the J call TRBJ2-3; TRBD2 matches at 13 bases. J lost 2 bases, V lost 6 bases, and 5 bases had no gene match. The CDR3 consists of 16 residues. Germline V gives CDR1 SGHAT, CDR2 FQNNGV. The CDR3 sequence: CASSSGLAGNTDTQYF. The CDR3 bases are TGTGCCAGCAGTTCGGGACTAGCGGGAAACACAGATACGCAGTATTTT.

There are many counts of this clonotype. This chain links TRBV5-1 with TRBJ2-3; 12 bases fit TRBD2. CDR3 size: 18 residues. The J segment lost 5 bases and the V segment lost 4 bases, leaving 14 bases of the junction unmatched. Germline values: CDR1 SGHRS, CDR2 YFSETQ. CDR3 sequence reads: CASSPTFPSGRALDTQYF. The CDR3 DNA follows: TGCGCCAGCAGCCCTACATTCCCTAGCGGGAGGGCCCTAGATACGCAGTATTTT.

This clonotype was seen at least ten times. The V call is TRBV10-3, the J call TRBJ2-1; no reliable D call. The V gene lost 7 bases and the J gene lost 5 bases, with 6 bases spanning the gap. The CDR3 spans 11 residues. The germline CDR1 and CDR2 sequences are ENHRY and SYGVKD. The CDR3 sequence is CAITKDNEQFF. CDR3 nucleotides: TGTGCCATCACAAAAGACAATGAGCAGTTCTTC.

This clonotype was observed many times. The chain recombines TRBV29-1 with TRBJ1-1; D gene unclear. Germline-derived CDR1 and CDR2 are SQVTM and ANQGSEA. The CDR3 extends over 10 amino acids. The V end lost 4 bases, the J end lost 6 bases, and 6 bases lay between the germline ends. The DNA of the CDR3 is TGCAGCGTTGTGGCCCCTGAAGCTTTCTTT. As protein: CSVVAPEAFF.

This clonotype has a count of ten or more. The rearrangement uses TRBV6-2 or TRBV6-3 and TRBJ2-3; TRBD2 aligns across 7 bases. This CDR3 comprises 14 residues. V shed 5 bases and J 4 bases; nucleotides not matched to a gene: 6. Germline V gives CDR1 MNHEY, CDR2 SVGEGT. The CDR3 region is CASSRRLASDTQYF. CDR3 nucleotides: TGTGCCAGCAGTCGCCGACTAGCCTCAGATACGCAGTATTTT.

This clonotype has ten or more counts. V usage is TRBV4-2 and J usage is TRBJ2-7, with 8 bases lining up with TRBD1. The CDR3 spans 14 residues. Germline CDR1 LGHNA, CDR2 YNFKEQ. Unmatched junction bases numbered 5, after V lost 2 bases and J lost 5 bases. CDR3 sequence (DNA): TGTGCCAGCAGCCAACAGGGGGCGGTGGACGAGCAGTACTTC. Translation: CASSQQGAVDEQYF.

This clonotype occurred many times. The chain is built from TRBV20-1 and TRBJ2-6; D gene ambiguous. With 0 bases removed from V and 4 bases from J, the gap between germline ends came to 7 bases. Germline CDR1 is DFQATT and CDR2 is SNEGSKA (reference sequence). The CDR3 totals 14 residues. CDR3 residues: CSARDDRGANVLTF. The CDR3 nucleotides read TGCAGTGCTAGAGATGATAGGGGGGCCAACGTCCTGACTTTC.

This clonotype was recorded at least ten times. The CDR3 nucleotides are TGCAGCGTCCTAGGCAGCAGGGGGACTAGCACAGATACGCAGTATTTT. As protein: CSVLGSRGTSTDTQYF. The chain combines TRBV29-1 with TRBJ2-3; possibly TRBD1 for D (7 bases). The germline CDR1 and CDR2 sequences are SQVTM and ANQGSEA. The CDR3 length is 16 residues. Trimming cost V 6 bases and J 0 bases, with 19 bases left between them.

This clonotype was counted many times. The CDR3 loop is CASSSQDRPNTEAFF. The DNA of the CDR3 is TGTGCCAGCAGTTCCCAGGACAGACCGAACACTGAAGCTTTCTTT. The chain uses TRBV27 and TRBJ1-1; D is perhaps TRBD1 (6 bases). This CDR3 spans 15 amino acids. Trimming pared 4 bases from V and 1 base from J, leaving 13 bases between. The germline CDR1 and CDR2 sequences are MNHEY and SMNVEV (reference sequence).

This clonotype was recorded many times. The CDR3 region has the DNA TGCAGTGCTTCCTCGGGGGGGCCGGGCAATCAGCCCCAGCATTTT. Its translation is CSASSGGPGNQPQHF. J is TRBJ1-5 and V is TRBV20-1, with a weak D call TRBD1 (6 bases). CDR1 is DFQATT and CDR2 is SNEGSKA in the germline V gene (reference sequence). The CDR3 runs to 15 residues. The V end lost 5 bases, the J end lost 2 bases, and 16 bases lay between the germline ends.

This clonotype was counted ten times or more. The genes are TRBV15 and TRBJ1-3; a weak D match, TRBD1 (6 bases). The CDR3 is made up of 16 amino acids. V was cut by 0 bases and J by 4 bases, with 13 bases left in between. Germline CDR1 LNHNV, CDR2 YYDKDF (reference sequence). CDR3 protein: CATSRDRGRGGNTIYF. In DNA, the CDR3 is TGTGCCACCAGCAGAGACAGGGGACGAGGAGGAAACACCATATATTTT. The complete variable domain, with remaining parts taken from reference TRBV15 and TRBJ1-3, reads DAMVIQNPRYQVTQFGKPVTLSCSQTLNHNVMYWYQQKSSQAPKLLFHYYDKDFNNEADTPDNFQSRRPNTSFCFLDIRSPGLGDTAMYLCATSRDRGRGGNTIYFGEGSWLTVV.

This clonotype was recorded many times. The chain links TRBV20-1 to TRBJ2-2; D is possibly TRBD2 (6 bases). V was pared by 0 bases and J by 6 bases, with 14 bases between. This CDR3 spans 15 amino acids. Per germline, CDR1 DFQATT and CDR2 SNEGSKA (reference sequence). The CDR3 DNA is TGCAGTGCTAGAGATATCTTACTAGCTCCCGGGGAGCTGTTTTTT. This encodes CSARDILLAPGELFF.

This clonotype was observed many times. The V and J genes are TRBV20-1 and TRBJ2-1; 9 bases match TRBD1. J was trimmed by 1 base and V by 3 bases; bases with no gene match: 4. The CDR3 sequence is 15 residues long. From germline, CDR1 is DFQATT and CDR2 SNEGSKA (reference sequence). CDR3 protein: CSASRQGGSYNEQFF. The DNA for the CDR3 is TGCAGTGCTAGCCGACAGGGGGGGTCCTACAATGAGCAGTTCTTC.

This clonotype was counted at least ten times. V gene TRBV9 combines with J gene TRBJ2-1; 7 bases match TRBD1. J gave up 3 bases and V 3 bases, and 6 bases lay outside the gene matches. This CDR3 has 15 amino acids. Per germline, CDR1 SGDLS and CDR2 YYNGEE. The CDR3 sequence is CASSAGQTNYNEQFF. The DNA of the CDR3 is TGTGCCAGCAGCGCGGGACAGACGAACTACAATGAGCAGTTCTTC.

This clonotype was seen repeatedly, ten times or more. This chain uses TRBV4-1 with TRBJ2-5, with D uncertain. V shed 4 bases and J shed 5 bases, with 11 bases lying between them. This CDR3 is 13 amino acids long. Germline lookup yields CDR1 MGHRA and CDR2 YSYEKL. The CDR3 DNA reads TGCGCCAGCAGCCCGTGGACGGAGGAGACCCAGTACTTC. Translating it yields CASSPWTEETQYF.